The 23 T cell receptor beta chains below come from one sample, sequenced in a study of CD4 T cell repertoires in COVID-19. Profiled with immunoSEQ multiplex PCR; TCRdb holds only in-frame clones, not every one. The profile covers 70,000 to 95,000 clones, with about 80% appearing a single time and approximately 0.55% taken by the ten largest. The input for sequencing was CD4+ T cells from peripheral blood, taken after recovery from COVID-19. The receptors stem from a human donor who had COVID-19.

This chain connects TRBV3-1 (or the pseudogene TRBV3-2) to TRBJ2-3; 10 nucleotides agree with TRBD2. V shed 3 bases, J shed 3 bases, and the junction held 6 bases outside the gene matches. CDR1 and CDR2 (germline): LGHDT, YNNKEL (reference sequence). This CDR3 has 16 residues. CDR3: CASSQGTSVATDTQYF. The CDR3 DNA is TGTGCCAGCAGCCAGGGGACTAGCGTTGCGACAGATACGCAGTATTTT.

The chain employs TRBV7-3 and TRBJ2-2; 9 bases are shared with TRBD1. CDR1 and CDR2 (germline): SGHTA, FQGTGA. V dropped 2 bases and J dropped 5; count of bases not matched to a gene: 3. The CDR3 totals 15 residues. The DNA of the CDR3 is TGTGCCAGCAGCTTATCGGGACAGGGTACCGGGGAGCTGTTTTTT. The encoded protein is CASSLSGQGTGELFF. The full variable domain, its missing parts supplied by reference TRBV7-3 and TRBJ2-2, is GAGVSQTPSNKVTEKGKYVELRCDPISGHTALYWYRQSLGQGPEFLIYFQGTGAADDSGLPNDRFFAVRPEGSVSTLKIQRTERGDSAVYLCASSLSGQGTGELFFGEGSRLTVL.

About this clone itself: At the DNA level, this CDR3 is encoded by other sequences in the same sample as well. The chain has TRBV5-1 and TRBJ2-3; D call uncertain. Trimming removed 0 bases at V and 0 bases at J, with 8 bases between. Germline V gene sequence: CDR1 SGHRS, CDR2 YFSETQ. The CDR3 length is 15 residues. The CDR3 nucleotides are TGCGCCAGCAGCTTGGACACTGCTAGCACAGATACGCAGTATTTT. Its translation is CASSLDTASTDTQYF.

The CDR3 protein is CASSLGQMNTEAFF. DNA of the CDR3: TGCGCCAGCAGCTTGGGACAGATGAACACTGAAGCTTTCTTT. The chain has TRBV5-1 and TRBJ1-1; TRBD1 is a possible D gene (5 bases). Germline values: CDR1 SGHRS, CDR2 YFSETQ. V lost 0 bases, J lost 0 bases, and 6 bases lay in between. The CDR3 runs 14 residues.

Only one count was recorded for this clone. The chain recombines TRBV18 with TRBJ1-3, with D hard to call. Trimming stripped 3 bases from V and 3 bases from J, with 15 bases between. Germline V gene sequence: CDR1 KGHSH, CDR2 LQKENI. This CDR3 region has 16 residues. The CDR3, as DNA: TGTGCCAGCTCACCGAATAGAAGAGAGGGTGGAAACACCATATATTTT. This translates into CASSPNRREGGNTIYF.

The rearrangement uses TRBV7-9 and TRBJ2-7; a possible D gene is TRBD1 (6 bases). The CDR3 spans 13 residues. V lost 3 bases to trimming and J lost 10 bases, with 16 bases between them. The germline CDR1 and CDR2 sequences are SEHNR and FQNEAQ (reference sequence). The CDR3 sequence is CASSFEQGPPQYF. CDR3 nucleotide sequence: TGTGCCAGCAGCTTTGAACAGGGTCCCCCTCAGTACTTC.

The rearrangement links TRBV27 to TRBJ1-4; 8 bases are shared with TRBD1. Germline CDR1 is MNHEY and CDR2 is SMNVEV (reference sequence). The ends lost 6 bases at V and 7 bases at J; junction bases unmatched: 10. The CDR3 runs to 15 residues. The CDR3 bases are TGTGCCAGCAGCGACCCCGGGACAGGAGGTGAAAAACTGTTTTTT. Amino acids: CASSDPGTGGEKLFF.

The CDR3 loop reads CASSFTSGYEQYF. The DNA for the CDR3 is TGTGCCAGCAGTTTTACTAGCGGGTACGAGCAGTACTTC. This chain links TRBV27 with TRBJ2-7, with 9 bases that match TRBD2. From germline, CDR1 is MNHEY and CDR2 SMNVEV (reference sequence). The trim removed 3 bases at V and 4 bases at J, leaving 1 base unmatched. The CDR3 runs 13 residues.

This clone is a singleton in its sample. The gene calls are TRBV6-5 and TRBJ1-4, with D tentatively TRBD1 (5 bases). CDR1 is MNHEY and CDR2 is SVGAGI in the germline V gene. Trimming left V 1 base short and J 7 bases short, with 13 bases between. This CDR3 is 15 amino acids long. The DNA of the CDR3 is TGTGCCAGCAGTTACTTCTTAGGGGCGGGTGAAAAACTGTTTTTT. Its protein is CASSYFLGAGEKLFF.

The chain couples TRBV6-6 to TRBJ1-2, with no clear D. CDR3 length equals 15 residues. With 2 bases removed from V and 3 bases from J, the gap between germline ends came to 13 bases. Germline CDR1 and CDR2: MNHNY and SVGAGI (reference sequence). Here the CDR3 DNA reads TGTGCCAGCAGTTACGTCCAGCCGGCCGACTATGGCTACACCTTC. It is translated as CASSYVQPADYGYTF.

V gene TRBV12-3 or TRBV12-4 combines with J gene TRBJ2-7; a weak D match, TRBD1 (5 bases). V shed 4 bases and J shed 5 bases, with 12 bases lying between them. The CDR3 extends over 13 amino acids. CDR3 nucleotides: TGTGCCAGCAGTTCCCGACAGTATCACGAGCAGTACTTC. Protein: CASSSRQYHEQYF.

The chain has TRBV9 and TRBJ2-5; the D gene is possibly TRBD2 (5 bases). The V end lost 4 bases, the J end lost 4 bases, and 17 bases lay between the germline ends. This CDR3 comprises 15 residues. CDR1 SGDLS and CDR2 YYNGEE come from the germline V gene. Here the CDR3 reads CASSPRAVGGETQYF. The CDR3 DNA reads as TGTGCCAGCAGCCCAAGGGCTGTAGGAGGAGAGACCCAGTACTTC.

The DNA for the CDR3 is TGTGCCAGCAGCTATGTCGACAGGTATACAGATACGCAGTATTTT. This sequence encodes CASSYVDRYTDTQYF. This chain uses TRBV7-6 with TRBJ2-3; TRBD1 might be the D (6 bases). Trimming stripped 4 bases from V and 3 bases from J, with 14 bases between. Germline V CDR1 and CDR2: SGHVS, FNYEAQ. The CDR3 is 15 amino acids.

The chain is built from TRBV7-9 and TRBJ2-1; TRBD2 matches 12 bases. This CDR3 has 15 amino acids. Looked up from germline, CDR1 is SEHNR and CDR2 is FQNEAQ (reference sequence). Trimming at V came to 5 bases and at J to 8 bases, leaving 7 bases not matched to a gene. The DNA of the CDR3 is TGTGCCAGCAGCATATGGACTAGCGGGACGGATGAGCAGTTCTTC. This sequence encodes CASSIWTSGTDEQFF.

The chain links TRBV6-5 to TRBJ1-4; 10 bases fit TRBD1. CDR1 is MNHEY and CDR2 is SVGAGI in the germline V gene. This CDR3 is built from 15 residues. Trimming removed 6 bases from V and 5 bases from J; junction bases left unmatched: 6. The CDR3 here is CASRRQGADNEKLFF. DNA for the CDR3: TGTGCCAGCAGACGACAGGGGGCGGACAATGAAAAACTGTTTTTT.

The sample holds a few counts of this clone. CDR3 sequence (DNA): TGTGCCAGCAGTGAGCACCGCGGGGGCACCATATATTTT. It encodes CASSEHRGGTIYF. The chain has TRBV6-1 and TRBJ1-3, with D perhaps matching TRBD1 (5 bases). CDR3 length equals 13 residues. V was shortened by 3 bases and J by 9 bases, with 12 bases between the two germline ends. Per germline, CDR1 MNHNS and CDR2 SASEGT.

The chain is built from TRBV5-8 and TRBJ2-3; D gene ambiguous. The CDR3 extends over 17 amino acids. V lost 1 base and J 0 bases, leaving 15 bases between the germline ends. Germline CDR1 is SGHTS and CDR2 is YDEGEE. CDR3 protein: CASSLSAIRTSTDTQYF. In DNA, the CDR3 is TGTGCCAGCAGCTTGTCGGCTATCAGAACTAGCACAGATACGCAGTATTTT.

V usage is TRBV6-1 and J usage is TRBJ1-5, with a weak D call TRBD1 (5 bases). The CDR3 runs to 16 residues. Trimming pared 2 bases from V and 2 bases from J, leaving 13 bases between. The germline CDR1 and CDR2 sequences are MNHNS and SASEGT. CDR3 in DNA: TGTGCCAGCAGTGAACAGGGATTTGGAGGCAATCAGCCCCAGCATTTT. Encoded protein: CASSEQGFGGNQPQHF.

The chain links TRBV3-1 (or the pseudogene TRBV3-2) to TRBJ1-2; D unresolved. Germline CDR1 and CDR2: LGHDT and YNNKEL (reference sequence). This CDR3 spans 13 amino acids. Trimming took 4 bases from V and 4 from J, leaving 10 bases between them. CDR3 amino acids: CASSPHGPYGYTF. The DNA of the CDR3 is TGTGCCAGCAGCCCGCATGGACCCTATGGCTACACCTTC.

V gene TRBV18 combines with J gene TRBJ2-7; D perhaps matches TRBD1 (7 bases). V gave up 6 bases and J gave up 5 bases, with 20 bases separating them. Germline V lookup: CDR1 KGHSH, CDR2 LQKENI. CDR3 length equals 15 residues. The CDR3 protein is CASSSEGAGEDEQYF. The CDR3, as DNA: TGTGCCAGCTCCTCGGAGGGGGCAGGGGAGGACGAGCAGTACTTC.

This clone is deemed medium-sized. The chain recombines TRBV4-2 with TRBJ1-6; D is possibly TRBD1 (6 bases). Germline CDR1 reads LGHNA; CDR2 reads YNFKEQ. The CDR3 is 16 residues long. The ends were cut back, 0 bases at V and 6 bases at J, with 12 bases in the middle. Here the CDR3 reads CASSQESRQVNSPLHF. In nucleotides, the CDR3 is TGTGCCAGCAGCCAAGAATCCCGACAGGTTAATTCACCCCTCCACTTT.

The chain uses TRBV5-1 and TRBJ2-3; no definite D call. V lost 2 bases, J lost 2 bases, and 9 bases lay in between. The CDR3 consists of 14 residues. Germline CDR1 reads SGHRS; CDR2 reads YFSETQ. The CDR3 spells CASSLTPITDTQYF. CDR3 sequence (DNA): TGCGCCAGCAGCTTAACCCCGATCACAGATACGCAGTATTTT.

The rearrangement uses TRBV19 and TRBJ2-3, with no clear D. CDR1 and CDR2 from the germline V gene are LNHDA and SQIVND (reference sequence). This CDR3 comprises 14 residues. Trimming cost V 7 bases and J 2 bases, with 13 bases left between them. The CDR3 loop reads CASKQRPFTDTQYF. The CDR3 DNA reads TGTGCCAGTAAGCAAAGACCCTTCACAGATACGCAGTATTTT.